The 25 T cell receptor beta chains presented below share a single source sample, sequenced in a study of graft-versus-host responses after intestinal transplantation. Assay: immunoSEQ multiplex PCR; the TCRdb copy retains only in-frame clones and omits some. This sample has tens of thousands of clones, with around 96% found just once. Which antigens these TCRs recognize remains unknown. The specimen comprised unstimulated CD8+ T cells sorted from spleen or lymph node cells, sampled before transplant. These receptors all stem from a human donor who was the organ donor for an intestinal transplant.

This rearrangement joins TRBV19 to TRBJ2-5, with 7 positions matching TRBD1. The germline gives CDR1 LNHDA, CDR2 SQIVND (reference sequence). The CDR3 is 15 amino acids. The J segment lost 0 bases and the V segment lost 1 base, leaving 2 bases of the junction unmatched. CDR3 sequence reads: CASSIGQGHQETQYF. For the CDR3, the DNA is TGTGCCAGTAGTATAGGACAGGGACACCAAGAGACCCAGTACTTC. The variable domain in full, with the rest retrieved from reference TRBV19 and TRBJ2-5, is DGGITQSPKYLFRKEGQNVTLSCEQNLNHDAMYWYRQDPGQGLRLIYYSQIVNDFQKGDIAEGYSVSREKKESFPLTVTSAQKNPTAFYLCASSIGQGHQETQYFGPGTRLLVL.

The chain combines TRBV9 with TRBJ2-3; the D is unclear. The germline gives CDR1 SGDLS, CDR2 YYNGEE. The CDR3 sequence is 12 residues long. V lost 0 bases, J lost 5 bases, and 4 bases lay in between. The CDR3 DNA is TGTGCCAGCAGCGTAGCAGGAGATACGCAGTATTTT. This encodes CASSVAGDTQYF. The full variable domain, with the rest looked up from reference TRBV9 and TRBJ2-3, is DSGVTQTPKHLITATGQRVTLRCSPRSGDLSVYWYQQSLDQGLQFLIQYYNGEERAKGNILERFSAQQFPDLHSELNLSSLELGDSALYFCASSVAGDTQYFGPGTRLTVL.

The gene calls are TRBV4-1 and TRBJ2-1; D unresolved. The V end lost 0 bases, the J end lost 7 bases, and 19 bases lay between the germline ends. CDR1 is MGHRA, CDR2 YSYEKL, per germline. This CDR3 spans 17 amino acids. Here the CDR3 DNA reads TGCGCCAGCAGCCAAGATTGGTTGGTCTTTTCGTCGAATGAGCAGTTCTTC. Encoded protein: CASSQDWLVFSSNEQFF.

The chain recombines TRBV27 with TRBJ1-5; possibly TRBD1 for D (6 bases). The CDR3 has 15 amino acids. Germline V CDR1 and CDR2: MNHEY, SMNVEV (reference sequence). Trimming removed 6 bases at V and 4 bases at J, with 16 bases between. This chain's CDR3 is CASSFQGSANQPQHF. The CDR3, as DNA: TGTGCCAGCAGCTTCCAGGGGTCCGCAAATCAGCCCCAGCATTTT.

This chain links TRBV12-5 with TRBJ2-7; D may be TRBD1 or TRBD2 (5 bases each). CDR1 is LGHNT, CDR2 FRNRAP, per germline. There are 13 residues in the CDR3. V was trimmed by 5 bases and J by 5 bases, leaving 13 bases between them. CDR3 sequence reads: CASGPSVGDEQYF. Written as DNA, the CDR3 is TGTGCTAGTGGTCCGAGTGTGGGGGACGAGCAGTACTTC. The full variable domain, its missing parts supplied by reference TRBV12-5 and TRBJ2-7, is DARVTQTPRHKVTEMGQEVTMRCQPILGHNTVFWYRQTMMQGLELLAYFRNRAPLDDSGMPKDRFSAEMPDATLATLKIQPSEPRDSAVYFCASGPSVGDEQYFGPGTRLTVT.

This chain connects TRBV6-5 to TRBJ2-7; 7 bases line up with TRBD1. CDR3 size: 14 residues. V was pared by 6 bases and J by 7 bases, with 12 bases of the junction left unmatched. Germline V gene sequence: CDR1 MNHEY, CDR2 SVGAGI. CDR3 region: CASSNYRGLGEQYF. Written as DNA, the CDR3 is TGTGCCAGCAGCAATTATAGGGGGCTAGGGGAGCAGTACTTC.

The chain is built from TRBV5-1 and TRBJ2-7; possibly TRBD2 for D (5 bases). The CDR3 contains 14 residues. Trimming cost V 1 base and J 5 bases, with 13 bases left between them. The V gene's germline CDR1 is SGHRS and CDR2 YFSETQ. The CDR3 DNA is TGCGCCAGCAGCTTGAGCTCGGGGATCAACGAGCAGTACTTC. Translation gives CASSLSSGINEQYF.

The chain has TRBV2 and TRBJ2-1; 9 bases are a match to TRBD1. This CDR3 comprises 18 residues. The trim removed 3 bases at V and 2 bases at J, leaving 11 bases unmatched. Germline V gene lookup returns CDR1 SNHLY and CDR2 FYNNEI. The CDR3, as DNA: TGTGCCAGCAGTGACGGACAGGGGCACGGTTTCACCTACAATGAGCAGTTCTTC. It codes for CASSDGQGHGFTYNEQFF.

V usage is TRBV7-3 and J usage is TRBJ2-7; D possibly corresponds to TRBD1 (5 bases). The V gene's germline CDR1 is SGHTA and CDR2 FQGTGA. V lost 2 bases to trimming and J lost 4 bases, with 12 bases between them. The CDR3 extends over 14 amino acids. CDR3: CASSLDPGSYEQYF. Written as DNA, the CDR3 is TGTGCCAGCAGCTTAGACCCAGGGTCGTACGAGCAGTACTTC.

The V gene is TRBV4-1, the J gene TRBJ2-7, with no clear D. V lost 0 bases and J 0 bases, leaving 15 bases between the germline ends. Looked up from germline, CDR1 is MGHRA and CDR2 is YSYEKL. The CDR3 extends over 17 amino acids. CDR3 in amino acids: CASSQDWSTVSSYEQYF. The CDR3 DNA is TGCGCCAGCAGCCAAGATTGGTCGACCGTCAGCTCCTACGAGCAGTACTTC.

The CDR3 region is CASSLAYNEQFF. In DNA form, the CDR3 reads TGTGCCAGCAGCTTAGCCTACAATGAGCAGTTCTTC. V and J are TRBV7-9 and TRBJ2-1, with D hard to call. The CDR3 contains 12 residues. CDR1 and CDR2 (germline): SEHNR, FQNEAQ (reference sequence). V was cut by 0 bases and J by 3 bases, with 0 bases left in between. Filled out from reference TRBV7-9 and TRBJ2-1, the complete variable domain reads DTGVSQNPRHKITKRGQNVTFRCDPISEHNRLYWYRQTLGQGPEFLTYFQNEAQLEKSRLLSDRFSAERPKGSFSTLEIQRTEQGDSAMYLCASSLAYNEQFFGPGTRLTVL.

The chain recombines TRBV28 with TRBJ1-2; D may be TRBD1 (6 bases). Looked up from germline, CDR1 is MDHEN and CDR2 is SYDVKM. V was clipped by 5 bases and J by 4 bases, with 14 bases between them. The CDR3 extends over 14 amino acids. The CDR3: CASSSNRASYGYTF. The CDR3 nucleotides read TGTGCCAGCAGTAGCAACAGGGCTAGCTATGGCTACACCTTC.

This clone appeared a single time. This chain uses TRBV11-2 with TRBJ2-5, with 11 bases identical to TRBD2. The CDR3 runs to 17 residues. V dropped 0 bases and J dropped 4; count of bases not matched to a gene: 7. CDR1 and CDR2 from the germline V gene are SGHAT and FQNNGV. CDR3 amino acids: CASSLDLTSGGGETQYF. The DNA of the CDR3 is TGTGCCAGCAGCTTAGATCTAACTAGCGGGGGAGGAGAGACCCAGTACTTC. Full variable domain (outside the CDR3, taken from reference TRBV11-2 and TRBJ2-5): EAGVAQSPRYKIIEKRQSVAFWCNPISGHATLYWYQQILGQGPKLLIQFQNNGVVDDSQLPKDRFSAERLKGVDSTLKIQPAKLEDSAVYLCASSLDLTSGGGETQYFGPGTRLLVL.

The chain employs TRBV13 and TRBJ1-1; 8 positions agree with TRBD1. Trimming took 7 bases from V and 5 from J; bases not matched to a gene: 12. In germline, CDR1 is PRHDT, CDR2 FYEKMQ (reference sequence). CDR3 size: 15 residues. The CDR3 is CASNNRGFRKTEAFF. In DNA, the CDR3 is TGTGCCAGCAATAACAGGGGGTTTCGTAAAACTGAAGCTTTCTTT.

The chain couples TRBV9 to TRBJ2-3, with 7 bases identical to TRBD2. CDR1 SGDLS and CDR2 YYNGEE come from the germline V gene. This CDR3 is 15 amino acids long. Trimming took 4 bases from V and 0 from J; bases not matched to a gene: 5. The CDR3 loop reads CASSYDSGSTDTQYF. CDR3 coding DNA: TGTGCCAGCAGCTACGATAGCGGGAGCACAGATACGCAGTATTTT.

The rearrangement joins TRBV5-4 to TRBJ2-1; 8 nucleotides match TRBD2. The CDR3 contains 14 residues. Germline V gene sequence: CDR1 SGHNT, CDR2 YYREEE (reference sequence). J was trimmed by 7 bases and V by 4 bases; bases with no gene match: 7. The CDR3 nucleotides are TGTGCCAGCAGCGCAGCCGGGACTAGTAATGAGCAGTTCTTC. Protein sequence: CASSAAGTSNEQFF.

This rearrangement joins TRBV9 to TRBJ2-1; D possibly matches TRBD1 or TRBD2 (5 bases each). This CDR3 contains 15 residues. Germline lookup yields CDR1 SGDLS and CDR2 YYNGEE. Trimming left V 0 bases short and J 0 bases short, with 7 bases between. The CDR3 coding sequence is TGTGCCAGCAGCGTAGGGGGGTACTCCTACAATGAGCAGTTCTTC. It specifies CASSVGGYSYNEQFF.

CDR3 sequence (DNA): TGTGCCAGCAGCTTAAATGGTAATTCACCCCTCCACTTT. Translating gives CASSLNGNSPLHF. This rearrangement joins TRBV7-3 to TRBJ1-6; unclear D gene. Germline V CDR1 and CDR2: SGHTA, FQGTGA. This CDR3 is 13 amino acids long. V lost 1 base, J lost 6 bases, and 4 bases lay in between.

V and J are TRBV9 and TRBJ2-7; D unresolved. The CDR3 contains 15 residues. Germline V gene lookup returns CDR1 SGDLS and CDR2 YYNGEE. V was shortened by 4 bases and J by 2 bases, with 16 bases between the two germline ends. CDR3 coding DNA: TGTGCCAGCAGCCCCCCCGCCGTTGAGCCCTACGAGCAGTACTTC. This sequence encodes CASSPPAVEPYEQYF.

This chain joins TRBV7-8 and TRBJ2-5; D gene ambiguous. The CDR3 covers 16 residues. Between the trimmed V and J ends, which lost 4 bases and 0 bases, there was a span of 15 bases. Germline loops: CDR1 SGHVS, CDR2 FQNEAQ. The CDR3 DNA follows: TGTGCCAGCAGCTCTCAGATCCTGACGTACCAAGAGACCCAGTACTTC. The encoded protein is CASSSQILTYQETQYF.

This clone was seen only once. The V call is TRBV29-1, the J call TRBJ2-7; D is undetermined. V was shortened by 0 bases and J by 4 bases, with 10 bases between the two germline ends. The CDR3 totals 13 residues. In germline, CDR1 is SQVTM, CDR2 ANQGSEA. CDR3 nucleotide sequence: TGCAGCGTTGAAGATGGTCCGAGATACGAGCAGTACTTC. This gives the protein CSVEDGPRYEQYF.

The chain recombines TRBV7-9 with TRBJ2-5; a weak D match, TRBD2 (5 bases). Germline V gene data show CDR1 as SEHNR and CDR2 as FQNEAQ (reference sequence). Trimming cost V 3 bases and J 0 bases, with 14 bases left between them. This CDR3 is 16 amino acids long. CDR3 amino acids: CASSLGALLYQETQYF. CDR3 bases: TGTGCCAGCAGCTTGGGAGCGCTGCTGTACCAAGAGACCCAGTACTTC.

CDR3 residues: CASSTTGVNTEAFF. The CDR3 region has the DNA TGCGCCAGCAGCACGACGGGGGTGAACACTGAAGCTTTCTTT. This sequence joins TRBV5-1 and TRBJ1-1, with TRBD1 as a possible D gene (5 bases). Germline V gene data show CDR1 as SGHRS and CDR2 as YFSETQ. CDR3 size: 14 residues. Trimming removed 4 bases from V and 0 bases from J, with 10 bases in between.

The V call is TRBV4-3, the J call TRBJ2-1, with a possible D match to TRBD2 (5 bases). Germline CDR1 and CDR2: LGHNA and YSLEER. The V gene lost 8 bases and the J gene lost 7 bases, with 18 bases spanning the gap. The CDR3 contains 14 residues. The CDR3 here is CASQSWRGSNEQFF. The CDR3 coding sequence is TGCGCCAGCCAAAGCTGGAGAGGGTCGAATGAGCAGTTCTTC.

The chain has TRBV10-3 and TRBJ2-3; D perhaps matches TRBD1 (7 bases). The V end was cut by 3 bases, the J end by 2 bases, with 12 bases between. The CDR3 consists of 15 residues. Germline CDR1 and CDR2: ENHRY and SYGVKD. Here the CDR3 reads CAISDRRGVTDTQYF. The CDR3 region has the DNA TGTGCCATCAGTGACCGCAGGGGGGTCACAGATACGCAGTATTTT.